Reported below is one TCR beta chain. Its antigen is as yet unknown. The sample comes from a study of cytomegalovirus exposure and HLA in healthy donors. Notes on the study in general: In vitro confirmation showed a few CMV-associated chains to be CMV antigen specific.

The data were produced by immunoSEQ multiplex PCR, yet TCRdb's version contains in-frame clones alone and is incomplete. The table records 150,000 to 200,000 clones, about 89% of them present only once. V trimming: 2 bases; J trimming: 1 base; junction bases outside the gene matches: 2. Germline loops: CDR1 SGHRS, CDR2 YFSETQ. The CDR3 runs 15 residues. V and J are TRBV5-1 and TRBJ2-7; 11 bases fit TRBD2. The material sequenced was PBMCs. The source of this sequence is a man aged 18 to 35 in good health and CMV-seropositive. CDR3 region: CASSFGTSGSYEQYF. Here the CDR3 DNA reads TGCGCCAGCAGCTTCGGGACTAGCGGTTCCTACGAGCAGTACTTC.